One and the same sample provided the 3 T cell receptor beta chains below, sequenced in a study of T cell changes during pregnancy in multiple sclerosis. Using immunoSEQ multiplex PCR, the repertoire was profiled, and TCRdb retains in-frame clones only, with some absent. The table lists about 26,000 clones, nearly 90% of them singletons, with 15% to 20% in the top ten. Sample: CD8+ T cells from peripheral blood mononuclear cells, taken in the second trimester of pregnancy. The origin of the receptors is a female donor with multiple sclerosis, enrolled in a pregnancy study.

The chain combines TRBV6-5 with TRBJ1-1, with D tentatively TRBD1 (6 bases). This CDR3 region has 15 residues. Trimming took off 5 bases at V and 1 base at J, with 14 bases between the two ends. Germline lookup yields CDR1 MNHEY and CDR2 SVGAGI. CDR3 loop: CASSNGQTTNTEAFF. DNA for the CDR3: TGTGCCAGCAGTAATGGACAGACGACGAACACTGAAGCTTTCTTT.

The chain recombines TRBV4-3 with TRBJ2-7, with 10 bases that match TRBD2. Per germline, CDR1 LGHNA and CDR2 YSLEER. V shed 2 bases and J 0 bases; nucleotides not matched to a gene: 1. The length of the CDR3 is 15 residues. As DNA, the CDR3 is TGCGCCAGCAGCCAATCTAGCGGGAGCTCCTACGAGCAGTACTTC. Translated: CASSQSSGSSYEQYF.

The V gene is TRBV15, the J gene TRBJ1-4, with 7 positions matching TRBD1. CDR1 is LNHNV, CDR2 YYDKDF, per germline (reference sequence). The CDR3 is 15 amino acids. J lost 7 bases, V lost 11 bases, and 16 bases had no gene match. The CDR3 reads CASSPLTGVGEKLFF. The CDR3 bases are TGTGCCTCCTCCCCGCTCACAGGGGTCGGTGAAAAACTGTTTTTT.